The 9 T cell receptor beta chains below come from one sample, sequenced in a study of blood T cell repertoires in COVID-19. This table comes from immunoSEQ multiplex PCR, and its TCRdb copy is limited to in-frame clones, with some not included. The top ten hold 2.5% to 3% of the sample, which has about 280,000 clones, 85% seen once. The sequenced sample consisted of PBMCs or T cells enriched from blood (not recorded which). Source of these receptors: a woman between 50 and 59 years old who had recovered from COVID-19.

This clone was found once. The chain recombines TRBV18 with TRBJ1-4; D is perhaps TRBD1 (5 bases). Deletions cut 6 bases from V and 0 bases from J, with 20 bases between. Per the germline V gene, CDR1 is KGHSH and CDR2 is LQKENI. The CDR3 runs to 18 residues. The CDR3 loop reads CASSRAITGSSTNEKLFF. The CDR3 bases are TGTGCCAGCTCCCGAGCTATCACAGGTTCTTCAACTAATGAAAAACTGTTTTTT.

The CDR3 is CASSPFMTSVYNEQFF. CDR3 bases: TGTGCCAGCAGCCCATTCATGACTAGCGTCTACAATGAGCAGTTCTTC. V and J are TRBV7-9 and TRBJ2-1, with 8 bases that match TRBD2. Losses at the gene ends were 5 bases for V and 3 bases for J; bases not matched to a gene: 9. The CDR3 is 16 residues long. The germline gives CDR1 SEHNR, CDR2 FQNEAQ (reference sequence).

CDR3 loop: CASSYRSNQPQHF. As DNA, the CDR3 is TGTGCCAGCAGCTACAGGAGCAATCAGCCCCAGCATTTT. The rearrangement links TRBV7-9 to TRBJ1-5; D might be TRBD1 (5 bases). This CDR3 is 13 amino acids long. Trimming pared 4 bases from V and 1 base from J, leaving 5 bases between. Germline CDR1 reads SEHNR; CDR2 reads FQNEAQ (reference sequence). Drawing the rest from reference TRBV7-9 and TRBJ1-5, the complete variable domain is DTGVSQNPRHKITKRGQNVTFRCDPISEHNRLYWYRQTLGQGPEFLTYFQNEAQLEKSRLLSDRFSAERPKGSFSTLEIQRTEQGDSAMYLCASSYRSNQPQHFGDGTRLSIL.

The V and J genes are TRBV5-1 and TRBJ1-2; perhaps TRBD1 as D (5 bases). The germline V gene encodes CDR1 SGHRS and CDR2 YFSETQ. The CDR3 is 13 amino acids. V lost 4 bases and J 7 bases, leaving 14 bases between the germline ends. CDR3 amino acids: CASSPQRDSGYTF. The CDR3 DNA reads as TGCGCCAGCAGCCCACAGCGGGACTCTGGCTACACCTTC.

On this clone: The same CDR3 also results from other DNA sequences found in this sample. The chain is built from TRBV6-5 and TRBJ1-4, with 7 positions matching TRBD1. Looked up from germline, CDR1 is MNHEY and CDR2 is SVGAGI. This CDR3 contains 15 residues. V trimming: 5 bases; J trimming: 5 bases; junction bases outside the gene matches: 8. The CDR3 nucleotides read TGTGCCAGCAGTCGACAGGGAAGGTTGAATGAAAAACTGTTTTTT. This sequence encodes CASSRQGRLNEKLFF.

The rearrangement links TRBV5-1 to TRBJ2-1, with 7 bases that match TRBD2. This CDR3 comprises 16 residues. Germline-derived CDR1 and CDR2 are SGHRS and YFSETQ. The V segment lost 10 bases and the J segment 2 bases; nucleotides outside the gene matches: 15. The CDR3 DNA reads TGCGCCTGTCACCCTGGTGGGGGGGAAGCCTACAATGAGCAGTTCTTC. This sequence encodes CACHPGGGEAYNEQFF.

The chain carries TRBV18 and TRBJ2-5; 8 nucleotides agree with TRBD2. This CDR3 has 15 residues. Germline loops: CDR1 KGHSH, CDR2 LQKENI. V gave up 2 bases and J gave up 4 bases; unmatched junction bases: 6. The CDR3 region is CASSPITSGLETQYF. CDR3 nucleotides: TGTGCCAGCTCACCAATCACTAGCGGTCTAGAGACCCAGTACTTC.

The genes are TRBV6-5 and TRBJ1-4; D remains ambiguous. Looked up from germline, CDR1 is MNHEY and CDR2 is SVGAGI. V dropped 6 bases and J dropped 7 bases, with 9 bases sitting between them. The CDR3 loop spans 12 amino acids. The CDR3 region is CASRARIEKLFF. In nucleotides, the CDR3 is TGTGCCAGCAGGGCTAGGATTGAAAAACTGTTTTTT.

This CDR3 reads CASSLMGRGPDEQYF. The CDR3 coding sequence is TGTGCCAGCAGTTTAATGGGCAGGGGGCCAGACGAGCAGTACTTC. The chain uses TRBV27 and TRBJ2-7, with TRBD1 matching 8 bases. V dropped 2 bases and J dropped 5; count of bases not matched to a gene: 8. CDR3 size: 15 residues. Germline loops: CDR1 MNHEY, CDR2 SMNVEV (reference sequence).